This T cell receptor (beta chain) originates from a study of T cell responses to AZD1222 COVID-19 vaccine. Points from the study as a whole: White British ancestry dominated among donors, who included more females, and clonal diversity was possibly underestimated. Regions 160-218 and 743-854 dominated among vaccine-associated CD4 TCRs spanning spike.

The assay was immunoSEQ multiplex PCR, and TCRdb's table has in-frame clones only and misses some. The sample shows approximately 150,000 clones, more than 85% of them seen only once. For this clone: Its antigen is currently unknown.

The material sequenced was peripheral blood, taken 28 days after the second AZD1222 dose. The sequence was obtained from an adult who received the AZD1222 COVID-19 vaccine.

The CDR3 bases are TGTGCCAGCAGTTTATCGTTTGGGGGACAGGGGGAGCTGTTTTTT. Its translation is CASSLSFGGQGELFF. The chain combines TRBV28 with TRBJ2-2, with 7 bases fitting TRBD1. V lost 1 base to trimming and J lost 8 bases; unmatched junction nucleotides: 7. The CDR3 runs 15 residues. CDR1 is MDHEN, CDR2 SYDVKM, per germline.